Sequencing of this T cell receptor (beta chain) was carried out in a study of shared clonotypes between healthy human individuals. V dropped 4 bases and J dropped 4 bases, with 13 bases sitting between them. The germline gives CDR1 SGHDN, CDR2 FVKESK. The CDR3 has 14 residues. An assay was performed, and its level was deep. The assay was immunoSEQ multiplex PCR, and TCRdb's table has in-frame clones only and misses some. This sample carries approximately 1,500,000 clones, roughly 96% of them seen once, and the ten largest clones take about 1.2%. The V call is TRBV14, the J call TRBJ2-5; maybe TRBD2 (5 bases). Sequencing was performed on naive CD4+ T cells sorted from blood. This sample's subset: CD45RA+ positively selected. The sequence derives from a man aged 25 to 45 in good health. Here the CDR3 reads CASSPGIRVETQYF. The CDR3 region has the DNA TGTGCCAGCAGCCCCGGGATTAGGGTAGAGACCCAGTACTTC. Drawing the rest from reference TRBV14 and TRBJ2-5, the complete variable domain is EAGVTQFPSHSVIEKGQTVTLRCDPISGHDNLYWYRRVMGKEIKFLLHFVKESKQDESGMPNNRFLAERTGGTYSTLKVQPAELEDSGVYFCASSPGIRVETQYFGPGTRLLVL.